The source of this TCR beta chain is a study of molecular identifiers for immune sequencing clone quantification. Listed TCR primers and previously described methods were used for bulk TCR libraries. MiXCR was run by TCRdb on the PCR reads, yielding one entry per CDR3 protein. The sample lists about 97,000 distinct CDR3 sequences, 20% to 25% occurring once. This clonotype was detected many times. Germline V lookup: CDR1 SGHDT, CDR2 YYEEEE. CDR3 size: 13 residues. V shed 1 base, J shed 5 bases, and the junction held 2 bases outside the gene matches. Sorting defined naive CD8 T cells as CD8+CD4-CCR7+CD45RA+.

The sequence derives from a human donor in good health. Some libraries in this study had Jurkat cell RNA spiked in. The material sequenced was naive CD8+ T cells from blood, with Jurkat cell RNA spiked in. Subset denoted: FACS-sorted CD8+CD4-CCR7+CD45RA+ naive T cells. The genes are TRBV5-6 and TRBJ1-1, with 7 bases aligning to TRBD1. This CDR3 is CASSLKGATEAFF. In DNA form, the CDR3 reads TGTGCCAGCAGCTTGAAGGGGGCAACTGAAGCTTTCTTT.